A single sample gave rise to the 26 T cell receptor beta chains below, sequenced in a study of blood T cells in healthy people across ages. A sample-barcoded 5' primer and a J-beta primer mix were used in a second PCR of roughly 7 to 11 cycles. TCRdb used MiXCR to reprocess the 5' RACE reads, holding one entry per CDR3 protein. The repertoire holds 750,000 to 1,000,000 distinct CDR3 sequences, with about 27% as singletons. The data were also submitted as part of a second study, on T cells of mothers and their children.

The sequenced sample was blood. Source of these receptors: a woman in her 40s in good health.

This clonotype showed up many times. The rearrangement joins TRBV7-8 to TRBJ2-1; 8 nucleotides align to TRBD2. Germline CDR1 and CDR2: SGHVS and FQNEAQ. The V segment lost 0 bases and the J segment 7 bases; nucleotides outside the gene matches: 5. This CDR3 region has 15 residues. The DNA of the CDR3 is TGTGCCAGCAGCTTAGCGATAGGACTAGCTAATGAGCAGTTCTTC. It specifies CASSLAIGLANEQFF.

This clonotype showed up just a few times. This chain links TRBV20-1 with TRBJ1-5, with D unclear. In germline, CDR1 is DFQATT, CDR2 SNEGSKA (reference sequence). The CDR3 has 15 amino acids. V lost 0 bases to trimming and J lost 4 bases, with 13 bases between them. CDR3 in amino acids: CSARDQTLGNQPQHF. CDR3 nucleotides: TGCAGTGCTAGAGACCAGACCTTGGGGAATCAGCCCCAGCATTTT.

V and J are TRBV20-1 and TRBJ1-1, with D perhaps TRBD1 (5 bases). The CDR3 has 12 amino acids. Trimming removed 5 bases at V and 4 bases at J, with 11 bases between. Germline CDR1 and CDR2: DFQATT and SNEGSKA (reference sequence). CDR3 bases: TGCAGTGCTGGAAGGGGTAGCACTGAAGCTTTCTTT. Amino acids: CSAGRGSTEAFF.

This clonotype was seen many times. The genes are TRBV20-1 and TRBJ2-3; TRBD2 matches at 8 bases. The CDR3 has 14 amino acids. V was clipped by 5 bases and J by 2 bases; unmatched bases: 6. Germline CDR1 reads DFQATT; CDR2 reads SNEGSKA (reference sequence). As DNA, the CDR3 is TGCAGTGCTGTAGCGGGGAGCCACACAGATACGCAGTATTTT. Translated, it gives CSAVAGSHTDTQYF.

The chain is built from TRBV2 and TRBJ2-3; the match to TRBD2 covers 11 bases. J gave up 5 bases and V 8 bases, and 9 bases lay outside the gene matches. The CDR3 spans 15 residues. Per germline, CDR1 SNHLY and CDR2 FYNNEI. CDR3 sequence reads: CASRLAGIYGDTQYF. Written as DNA, the CDR3 is TGTGCCAGCCGACTAGCGGGGATATATGGAGATACGCAGTATTTT.

J is TRBJ2-5 and V is TRBV19; no reliable D call. Trimming shortened V by 0 bases and J by 5 bases, and 10 bases separated the two germline ends. This CDR3 is 14 amino acids long. From germline, CDR1 is LNHDA and CDR2 SQIVND (reference sequence). Here the CDR3 reads CASSIDWVSETQYF. The CDR3 DNA follows: TGTGCCAGTAGTATAGACTGGGTCTCGGAGACCCAGTACTTC.

The V gene is TRBV29-1, the J gene TRBJ2-4; D is ambiguous. The DNA end favors TRBJ2-7, so the J call may be wrong. The CDR3 loop spans 11 amino acids. The germline V gene encodes CDR1 SQVTM and CDR2 ANQGSEA. The CDR3 here is CSVRITYEQYF. The CDR3 bases are TGCAGCGTCAGGATCACCTACGAGCAGTACTTC.

On this clonotype itself: A much larger clone lies a single base off, so this may be a read error. The chain uses TRBV4-3 and TRBJ2-1; the D gene is possibly TRBD2 (6 bases). The V gene's germline CDR1 is LGHNA and CDR2 YSLEER. V gave up 3 bases and J gave up 8 bases, with 17 bases separating them. The CDR3 runs 15 residues. The CDR3 here is CASSQGLQYPHEQFF. As DNA, the CDR3 is TGCGCCAGCAGCCAGGGACTCCAGTACCCCCATGAGCAGTTCTTC.

This chain connects TRBV7-2 to TRBJ1-5, with no clear D. In germline, CDR1 is SGHTA, CDR2 FQGNSA. This CDR3 is 14 amino acids long. V shed 1 base and J shed 11 bases, with 15 bases lying between them. The CDR3 nucleotides read TGTGCCAGCAGCTTAGATGGGTATCCTTGGTCCCAGCATTTT. This encodes CASSLDGYPWSQHF.

Ten or more counts support this clonotype. The chain is built from TRBV5-1 and TRBJ2-7, with D hard to call. The CDR3 has 14 amino acids. V lost 1 base to trimming and J lost 0 bases, with 8 bases between them. The germline CDR1 and CDR2 sequences are SGHRS and YFSETQ. CDR3 coding DNA: TGCGCCAGCAGCTTGATGGGCAGCTCCTACGAGCAGTACTTC. Encoded protein: CASSLMGSSYEQYF.

The chain couples TRBV28 to TRBJ1-1, with TRBD1 matching 11 bases. V shed 8 bases, J shed 7 bases, and the junction held 12 bases outside the gene matches. The CDR3 totals 15 residues. Germline V lookup: CDR1 MDHEN, CDR2 SYDVKM. CDR3: CASVNPGTGGVEAFF. The CDR3 DNA sequence: TGTGCCAGCGTCAACCCCGGGACAGGGGGGGTTGAAGCTTTCTTT. The whole variable domain, filled in from reference TRBV28 and TRBJ1-1, reads DVKVTQSSRYLVKRTGEKVFLECVQDMDHENMFWYRQDPGLGLRLIYFSYDVKMKEKGDIPEGYSVSREKKERFSLILESASTNQTSMYLCASVNPGTGGVEAFFGQGTRLTVV.

This chain links TRBV4-3 with TRBJ2-7; the match to TRBD1 covers 9 bases. Unmatched junction bases numbered 15, after V lost 2 bases and J lost 7 bases. The CDR3 sequence is 17 residues long. In germline, CDR1 is LGHNA, CDR2 YSLEER. This CDR3 reads CASSQLPGQGTYNEQYF. CDR3 DNA: TGCGCCAGCAGCCAACTTCCGGGACAGGGAACCTACAATGAGCAGTACTTC.

This clonotype has a count of ten or more. The rearrangement uses TRBV20-1 and TRBJ1-2, with 8 bases aligning to TRBD1. Germline CDR1 reads DFQATT; CDR2 reads SNEGSKA (reference sequence). J gave up 2 bases and V 0 bases, and 2 bases lay outside the gene matches. The CDR3 contains 14 residues. The CDR3: CSARDGTGNYGYTF. DNA of the CDR3: TGCAGTGCTAGAGATGGGACAGGAAACTATGGCTACACCTTC.

This clonotype was counted between two and nine times. This chain links TRBV12-3 or TRBV12-4 with TRBJ1-4; TRBD1 matches 9 bases. CDR3 length: 18 amino acids. Germline trimming cut 6 bases from V and 8 bases from J; bases unmatched to any gene: 19. CDR3 loop: CASSPRPSRDRVGEKLFF. CDR3 coding DNA: TGTGCCAGCAGCCCTCGCCCATCCCGGGACAGGGTTGGGGAAAAACTGTTTTTT.

This clonotype has at least ten counts. This sequence joins TRBV7-2 and TRBJ1-2; no clear D gene. Trimming took 4 bases from V and 5 from J, leaving 8 bases between them. Germline V lookup: CDR1 SGHTA, CDR2 FQGNSA. This CDR3 contains 12 residues. The CDR3 DNA is TGTGCCAGCAGCTGGCTATCATATGGCTACACCTTC. It specifies CASSWLSYGYTF.

This clonotype was observed a handful of times. The V and J genes are TRBV7-6 and TRBJ2-7; D gene unclear. The CDR3 totals 13 residues. From germline, CDR1 is SGHVS and CDR2 FNYEAQ. The ends were cut back, 5 bases at V and 3 bases at J, with 11 bases in the middle. CDR3 protein: CASSMGENYEQYF. The CDR3, as DNA: TGTGCCAGCAGCATGGGCGAGAACTACGAGCAGTACTTC.

This sequence joins TRBV29-1 and TRBJ2-2; the D is unclear. CDR1 and CDR2 (germline): SQVTM, ANQGSEA. This CDR3 spans 16 amino acids. The V end was cut by 4 bases, the J end by 0 bases, with 15 bases between. Written as DNA, the CDR3 is TGCAGCGTTGGATCTTTAGGGTCGTCGAACACCGGGGAGCTGTTTTTT. Residues: CSVGSLGSSNTGELFF.

The gene calls are TRBV7-8 and TRBJ1-1; D perhaps matches TRBD1 (6 bases). CDR1 and CDR2 (germline): SGHVS, FQNEAQ. The ends were cut back, 0 bases at V and 0 bases at J, with 11 bases in the middle. The CDR3 consists of 16 residues. The CDR3 coding sequence is TGTGCCAGCAGCTTAGCGAACAAGGGGGTGAACACTGAAGCTTTCTTT. Its translation is CASSLANKGVNTEAFF. Variable domain in full (rest from reference TRBV7-8 and TRBJ1-1): GAGVSQSPRYKVAKRGQDVALRCDPISGHVSLFWYQQALGQGPEFLTYFQNEAQLDKSGLPSDRFFAERPEGSVSTLKIQRTQQEDSAVYLCASSLANKGVNTEAFFGQGTRLTVV.

The V call is TRBV4-3, the J call TRBJ1-1; perhaps TRBD1 as D (6 bases). CDR3 length: 14 amino acids. The V gene lost 0 bases and the J gene lost 6 bases, with 11 bases spanning the gap. Germline V gives CDR1 LGHNA, CDR2 YSLEER. CDR3 loop: CASSQDRGAAEAFF. The CDR3 DNA sequence: TGCGCCAGCAGCCAAGATCGGGGGGCGGCTGAAGCTTTCTTT.

Details on this clonotype: At one boundary the junction diverges from the germline segment, which might be a read error. V gene TRBV11-2 combines with J gene TRBJ2-5; tentative D call: TRBD2 (7 bases). The CDR3 extends over 14 amino acids. In germline, CDR1 is SGHAT, CDR2 FQNNGV. The CDR3 spells CASSLARGGEAQYF. The CDR3 coding sequence is TGTGCCAGCAGCTTAGCAAGGGGGGGAGAGGCCCAGTACTTC.

Remarks on this clonotype: The junction and the germline gene differ at one end; a read error may be behind it. The CDR3 DNA reads as TGCAGTGCTAATAATTTCTACGGGCAGTACTTC. Translating gives CSANNFYGQYF. The V and J genes are TRBV20-1 and TRBJ2-7; no clear D. The CDR3 covers 11 residues. The germline gives CDR1 DFQATT, CDR2 SNEGSKA (reference sequence).

This clonotype was found many times. This chain joins TRBV7-3 and TRBJ2-6; D possibly corresponds to TRBD1 (5 bases). Germline V gene lookup returns CDR1 SGHTA and CDR2 FQGTGA. V lost 5 bases and J 0 bases, leaving 14 bases between the germline ends. This CDR3 is built from 17 residues. This CDR3 reads CASSTQGPASGANVLTF. CDR3 sequence (DNA): TGTGCCAGCAGCACCCAGGGCCCTGCCTCTGGGGCCAACGTCCTGACTTTC.

The CDR3 spells CSARSEGLGKRPRQNYGYTF. CDR3 nucleotide sequence: TGCAGTGCTAGGTCCGAGGGTTTAGGTAAACGTCCCCGCCAGAACTATGGCTACACCTTC. The chain employs TRBV20-1 and TRBJ1-2; D remains ambiguous. Trimming removed 3 bases from V and 2 bases from J, with 31 bases in between. CDR1 is DFQATT and CDR2 is SNEGSKA in the germline V gene (reference sequence). The CDR3 is 20 residues long.

This clonotype turned up a few times. The gene calls are TRBV7-9 and TRBJ2-1, with 12 bases lining up with TRBD2. The CDR3 consists of 18 residues. Germline assignment: CDR1 SEHNR and CDR2 FQNEAQ (reference sequence). The trim removed 4 bases at V and 9 bases at J, leaving 16 bases unmatched. The CDR3 reads CASSWANPRLAGGLEQFF. In DNA form, the CDR3 reads TGTGCCAGCAGCTGGGCCAACCCCAGGCTAGCGGGGGGGCTTGAGCAGTTCTTC.

The rearrangement uses TRBV7-2 and TRBJ2-7; D gene uncertain. Germline lookup yields CDR1 SGHTA and CDR2 FQGNSA. Trimming left V 5 bases short and J 6 bases short, with 14 bases between. The CDR3 extends over 13 amino acids. The CDR3 bases are TGTGCCAGCAGCCCCATCCCTTCTCGCGAGCAGTACTTC. It translates to CASSPIPSREQYF. The whole variable domain, filled in from reference TRBV7-2 and TRBJ2-7, reads GAGVSQSPSNKVTEKGKDVELRCDPISGHTALYWYRQSLGQGLEFLIYFQGNSAPDKSGLPSDRFSAERTGGSVSTLTIQRTQQEDSAVYLCASSPIPSREQYFGPGTRLTVT.

This clonotype was recorded a few times. The V call is TRBV7-2, the J call TRBJ1-1; maybe TRBD1 (5 bases). The CDR3 runs to 15 residues. V was pared by 1 base and J by 6 bases, with 15 bases between. Germline loops: CDR1 SGHTA, CDR2 FQGNSA. Here the CDR3 reads CASSLGEARGAEAFF. Here the CDR3 DNA reads TGTGCCAGCAGCTTAGGTGAGGCCAGAGGGGCTGAAGCTTTCTTT.